The present T cell receptor beta chain was sequenced within a study of T cells after yellow fever vaccination. For the study at large: Libraries from low-cell-number fractions were prepared with the SMART-Seq v4 Ultra Low Input RNA kit. Study-level findings and limits: Abundant bulk-derived clonotypes could contaminate FACS-sorted repertoires. A large majority of primary-vaccination clones showed up again after the booster (roughly 95% CD4, 85% to 90% CD8).

The CDR3 spans 16 residues. CDR1 is SQVTM, CDR2 ANQGSEA, per germline. V lost 5 bases, J lost 7 bases, and 14 bases stayed unmatched. It was through 5'RACE template switching that TCR cDNA was made, with a universal primer site and UMIs added. In TCRdb, the 5' RACE reads were re-called with MiXCR into one record per CDR3 protein. The sample gives 620,000 or so distinct CDR3 sequences, over 9% of which show up once; about 16% is in the top ten. About this clonotype itself: Its target is unknown.

The chain uses TRBV29-1 and TRBJ2-7; TRBD2 aligns across 13 bases. The TCR was taken from a man between 25 and 39 years old who received the YFV17D yellow fever vaccine. The source material was PBMCs, sampled on the day of the yellow fever booster vaccination. In DNA form, the CDR3 reads TGCAGCGTTTCCGGCGGACTAGCGGGAGTTCGTGTAGAGCAGTACTTC. As protein: CSVSGGLAGVRVEQYF.